This entry concerns a single TCR beta chain. Here immunoSEQ multiplex PCR was the method, and the copy in TCRdb shows in-frame clones only, minus some. The data hold about 230,000 clones, with less than 90% observed a single time. This entry comes from a study of blood T cell repertoires in COVID-19. In the study overall: Symptom resolution, clearance, or two negative PCRs marked the recovered donors of Cohort 3. PBMCs, B-cell-depleted T cells, or T cells provided the cDNA or gDNA that made up the material.

Individuals aged roughly 18 to 90 years were recruited from 24 US areas. Cohorts were determined from participant-reported clinical history. Between the trimmed V and J ends, which lost 1 base and 3 bases, there was a span of 18 bases. CDR1 is MDHEN, CDR2 SYDVKM, per germline. CDR3 size: 17 residues. Sequenced material: PBMCs or T cells enriched from blood (not recorded which). The receptor's source is a woman in her 50s in a cohort exposed to, infected with or recovered from COVID-19 (not recorded which). This chain links TRBV28 with TRBJ1-2, with TRBD1 as a possible D gene (5 bases). This chain's CDR3 is CASSLSRSGGRDYGYTF. DNA of the CDR3: TGTGCCAGCAGTTTATCTAGATCGGGGGGGAGGGACTATGGCTACACCTTC.